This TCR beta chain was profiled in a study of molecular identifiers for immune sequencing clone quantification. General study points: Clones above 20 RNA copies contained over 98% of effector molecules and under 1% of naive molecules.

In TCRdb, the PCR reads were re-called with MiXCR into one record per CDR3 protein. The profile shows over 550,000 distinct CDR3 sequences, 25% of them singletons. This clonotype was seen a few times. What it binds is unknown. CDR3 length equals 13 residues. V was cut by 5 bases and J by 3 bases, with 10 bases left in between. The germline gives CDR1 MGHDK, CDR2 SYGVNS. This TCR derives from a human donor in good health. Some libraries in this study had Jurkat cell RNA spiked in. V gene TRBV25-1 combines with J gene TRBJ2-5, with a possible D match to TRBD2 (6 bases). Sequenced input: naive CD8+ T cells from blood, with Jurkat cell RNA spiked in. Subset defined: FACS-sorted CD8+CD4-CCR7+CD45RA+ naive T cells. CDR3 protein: CASSRENEETQYF. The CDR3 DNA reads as TGTGCCAGCAGTCGGGAGAATGAAGAGACCCAGTACTTC.